The clone carrying this T cell receptor beta chain was recorded a few times. Its target is not known. A universal primer site came from template switching; cDNA carried unique molecular identifiers. TCRdb re-derived calls from the 5' RACE reads in MiXCR, one entry per CDR3 protein. The sample has around 450,000 distinct CDR3 sequences; around 14% are singletons. This CDR3 region has 17 residues. V lost 0 bases and J 0 bases, leaving 13 bases between the germline ends. Looked up from germline, CDR1 is SGHVS and CDR2 is FNYEAQ. The sample originates from a study of identical twins. Findings and limits, study-wide: The degree of excess twin sharing was weaker in beta out-of-frame sequences. Partial confounding of zero-insertion analyses by invariant MAIT and iNKT cells was possible.

Every sampled donor was Caucasian and healthy. These sequences were also reported in another study, on yellow fever vaccine responses in identical twins.

The TCR was taken from a woman under 30 in good health. The chain couples TRBV7-6 to TRBJ2-3; the D gene is possibly TRBD2 (5 bases). The sample was CD4+ T cells sorted from blood. Here the CDR3 reads CASSLASRGGSTDTQYF. In DNA form, the CDR3 reads TGTGCCAGCAGCTTAGCGTCTCGGGGTGGTAGCACAGATACGCAGTATTTT.